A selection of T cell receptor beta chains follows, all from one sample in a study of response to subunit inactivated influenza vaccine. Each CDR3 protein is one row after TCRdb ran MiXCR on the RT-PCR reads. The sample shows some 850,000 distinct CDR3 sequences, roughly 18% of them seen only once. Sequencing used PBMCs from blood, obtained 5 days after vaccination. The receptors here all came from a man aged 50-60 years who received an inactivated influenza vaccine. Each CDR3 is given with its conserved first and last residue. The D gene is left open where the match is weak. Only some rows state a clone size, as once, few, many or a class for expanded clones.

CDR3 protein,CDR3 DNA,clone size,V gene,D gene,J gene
CASSPRTGGYDQPQHF,TGTGCCAGCAGCCCAAGGACAGGGGGGTACGATCAGCCCCAGCATTTT,many,TRBV7-9,TRBD1,TRBJ1-5
CASSLEVSGTNYEQYF,TGTGCCAGCAGTTTAGAAGTCAGCGGAACTAACTACGAGCAGTACTTC,few,TRBV28,.,TRBJ2-7
CASSLGLQVLKQYF,TGTGCCAGCAGCTTAGGCCTACAGGTGCTCAAGCAGTACTTC,.,TRBV7-2,.,TRBJ2-7
CASTTSANYGYTF,TGTGCCAGCACCACCTCAGCTAACTATGGCTACACCTTC,many,TRBV12-3/TRBV12-4,.,TRBJ1-2
CASSLDRLLGETQYF,TGTGCCAGCAGCTTAGATCGGTTGTTGGGGGAGACCCAGTACTTC,.,TRBV7-2,.,TRBJ2-5
CSAGALGSGANVLTF,TGCAGTGCCGGGGCCCTTGGCTCTGGGGCCAACGTCCTGACTTTC,.,TRBV20-1,.,TRBJ2-6
CASSFGQRGNEQFF,TGCGCCAGCAGCTTCGGACAGCGAGGGAATGAGCAGTTCTTC,.,TRBV5-1,.,TRBJ2-1
CASGSGEFYEQYF,TGTGCCAGCGGGAGTGGGGAATTCTACGAGCAGTACTTC,.,TRBV6-6,.,TRBJ2-7
CASNARGRDTGELFF,TGTGCCAGCAACGCGAGGGGACGGGACACCGGGGAGCTGTTTTTT,few,TRBV12-3/TRBV12-4,.,TRBJ2-2
CSARDPQNTEAFF,TGCAGTGCTAGAGATCCCCAGAACACTGAAGCTTTCTTT,.,TRBV20-1,.,TRBJ1-1
CASSSSLRGEQYF,TGTGCCAGCAGCTCCTCTCTCCGGGGGGAGCAGTACTTC,few,TRBV7-6,.,TRBJ2-7
CASTPGGLYNEQFF,TGTGCCAGCACCCCTGGGGGGCTTTATAATGAGCAGTTCTTC,.,TRBV6-2/TRBV6-3,.,TRBJ2-1
CASSLAGSDEQYF,TGTGCCAGCAGCTTAGCGGGGAGCGACGAGCAGTACTTC,few,TRBV5-4,TRBD2,TRBJ2-7
CASSLVGGSGTGELFF,TGTGCCAGCAGCTTAGTCGGCGGGAGTGGGACCGGGGAGCTGTTTTTT,few,TRBV7-8,TRBD2,TRBJ2-2
CASSPLGQGANIQYF,TGTGCCAGCTCACCCCTGGGGCAGGGGGCTAACATTCAGTACTTC,.,TRBV18,TRBD1,TRBJ2-4
CASSVTGSQETQYF,TGCGCCAGCAGCGTAACAGGGTCCCAAGAGACCCAGTACTTC,few,TRBV5-1,.,TRBJ2-5
CASTPDSSSYNEQFF,TGTGCCAGCACCCCGGACTCTTCTTCCTACAATGAGCAGTTCTTC,many,TRBV12-3/TRBV12-4,.,TRBJ2-1
CSARDSSSYNEQFF,TGCAGCGCAAGGGACAGTAGCTCCTACAATGAGCAGTTCTTC,many,TRBV20-1,TRBD1,TRBJ2-1
CASSYSSGHNQPQHF,TGTGCCAGCAGTTACTCCAGCGGGCACAATCAGCCCCAGCATTTT,few,TRBV6-5,.,TRBJ1-5
CSARVADRTNEQFF,TGCAGTGCTAGAGTTGCGGACAGGACTAATGAGCAGTTCTTC,.,TRBV20-1,TRBD1,TRBJ2-1
CASSRQPTSTDTQYF,TGTGCCAGCAGCAGACAGCCAACTAGCACAGATACGCAGTATTTT,few,TRBV7-2,.,TRBJ2-3
CASAGSANEQFF,TGTGCCAGCGCCGGGTCCGCCAATGAGCAGTTCTTC,.,TRBV10-3,.,TRBJ2-1
CASSLTDTYNEQFF,TGTGCCAGCAGCTTGACGGATACCTACAATGAGCAGTTCTTC,few,TRBV7-8,.,TRBJ2-1
CASSSRQGATEQYF,TGTGCCAGCAGCTCCCGACAGGGGGCTACCGAGCAGTACTTC,.,TRBV7-2,TRBD1,TRBJ2-7
CASKMDRGETEAFF,TGTGCCAGCAAAATGGACAGGGGTGAAACTGAAGCTTTCTTT,.,TRBV2,TRBD1,TRBJ1-1
CASSPALALNTDTQYF,TGTGCCAGCAGCCCTGCCCTAGCGCTAAACACAGATACGCAGTATTTT,few,TRBV28,.,TRBJ2-3
CASSLGGQMYEQYF,TGTGCCAGCAGCTTAGGGGGACAGATGTACGAGCAGTACTTC,.,TRBV7-9,TRBD1,TRBJ2-7
CASSVEGSAIEKLFF,TGTGCCAGCAGCGTAGAGGGGTCTGCGATTGAAAAACTGTTTTTT,.,TRBV9,.,TRBJ1-4
CASSLDRRDREHEQYF,TGTGCCAGCAGCTTAGATCGCCGGGACAGGGAGCACGAGCAGTACTTC,.,TRBV5-6,TRBD1,TRBJ2-7
CSVVTSGSTYEQYF,TGCAGCGTTGTGACTAGCGGGAGCACCTACGAGCAGTACTTC,.,TRBV29-1,TRBD2,TRBJ2-7
CASSRVIGTLEAFF,TGTGCCAGCAGCCGGGTGATTGGGACTTTGGAAGCTTTCTTT,many,TRBV3-1,.,TRBJ1-1
CSVEEEQATGELFF,TGCAGCGTTGAGGAGGAGCAGGCCACCGGGGAGCTGTTTTTT,.,TRBV29-1,.,TRBJ2-2
CASTDRRGREGEQYF,TGTGCCAGCACCGATAGGCGGGGCAGGGAGGGCGAGCAGTACTTC,.,TRBV7-2,TRBD2,TRBJ2-7
CASSLEETETYEQYF,TGTGCCAGCAGCTTAGAGGAGACAGAGACCTACGAGCAGTACTTC,many,TRBV7-2,.,TRBJ2-7
CASRGGNSYEQYF,TGCGCCAGCCGAGGCGGCAACTCCTACGAGCAGTACTTC,few,TRBV5-1,.,TRBJ2-7
CASSPRGGGWSPLHF,TGTGCCAGCAGTCCACGGGGTGGGGGATGGTCACCCCTCCACTTT,.,TRBV12-3/TRBV12-4,.,TRBJ1-6
CASSYAREAFF,TGTGCCAGCAGTTACGCCCGCGAAGCTTTCTTT,few,TRBV6-5,.,TRBJ1-1